Presented here are 16 T cell receptor beta chains from one specimen sequenced in a study of glioma-infiltrating T cells. The iRepertoire nested amplicon-rescue multiplex PCR amplified TCR alpha and beta CDR3s from RNA. TCRdb ran MiXCR on the multiplex PCR reads and lists one entry per CDR3 protein. The sample lists under 150,000 distinct CDR3 sequences, 20% to 25% seen once, with 27% in the top ten. What was sequenced was glioma tissue, nonneoplastic brain tissue, or PBMCs (not recorded which). The receptors here all came from a human donor with low-grade glioma or glioblastoma, undergoing nonglioma brain surgery, or in good health (not recorded which).

Concerning this clonotype: A much larger clone is a single base away; this may be a read error. The missing conserved phenylalanine or tryptophan at the end of this CDR3 makes a read error likely. The rearrangement uses TRBV28 and TRBJ2-6, with 12 bases aligning to TRBD1. The CDR3 runs to 17 residues. Germline assignment: CDR1 MDHEN and CDR2 SYDVKM. Losses at the gene ends were 4 bases for V and 3 bases for J; bases not matched to a gene: 4. The CDR3 DNA reads TGTGCCAGCAGTTGGGGACAGGGGGCTGTTGGGGCCAACGTCCTGACTTTA. Amino acid sequence: CASSWGQGAVGANVLTL.

This clonotype appeared a few times. The V call is TRBV24-1, the J call TRBJ2-3, with 8 bases lining up with TRBD2. Germline V CDR1 and CDR2: KGHDR, SFDVKD. J lost 3 bases, V lost 4 bases, and 17 bases had no gene match. This CDR3 is built from 19 residues. The chain's CDR3 is CATSDAREGGLKPTDTQYF. The CDR3 DNA is TGTGCCACCAGTGACGCCCGGGAGGGGGGACTAAAACCTACAGATACGCAGTATTTT.

The sample holds many counts of this clonotype. J is TRBJ1-1 and V is TRBV2, with a possible D match to TRBD1 (5 bases). V lost 6 bases and J 2 bases, leaving 13 bases between the germline ends. This CDR3 is built from 14 residues. The germline V gene has CDR1 SNHLY and CDR2 FYNNEI. CDR3 sequence: CASRDTTVNTEAFF. The CDR3 bases are TGTGCCAGCAGGGACACGACAGTAAACACTGAAGCTTTCTTT. The full variable domain, completed using reference TRBV2 and TRBJ1-1, is EPEVTQTPSHQVTQMGQEVILRCVPISNHLYFYWYRQILGQKVEFLVSFYNNEISEKSEIFDDQFSVERPDGSNFTLKIRSTKLEDSAMYFCASRDTTVNTEAFFGQGTRLTVV.

This clonotype was detected many times. The chain carries TRBV3-1 and TRBJ2-7; D not certain. Germline V CDR1 and CDR2: LGHDT, YNNKEL (reference sequence). Deletions cut 8 bases from V and 3 bases from J, with 14 bases between. The CDR3 is 13 amino acids. This CDR3 reads CASGPNRDYEQYV. In DNA, the CDR3 is TGTGCCAGCGGCCCTAACAGAGACTACGAGCAGTACGTC.

The chain has TRBV5-1 and TRBJ2-7, with D uncertain. The V end lost 0 bases, the J end lost 1 base, and 14 bases lay between the germline ends. There are 16 residues in the CDR3. The germline V gene has CDR1 SGHRS and CDR2 YFSETQ. The CDR3 nucleotides read TGCGCCAGCAGCTTGGGCGGCACGGGCATATCCTACGAGCAGTACGTC. This sequence encodes CASSLGGTGISYEQYV.

To note about this clonotype: A read error may be the cause here, since a much bigger clone is one base away. The gene calls are TRBV7-9 and TRBJ1-1; TRBD1 might be the D (6 bases). The germline V gene encodes CDR1 SEHNR and CDR2 FQNEAQ (reference sequence). Trimming took off 3 bases at V and 3 bases at J, with 14 bases between the two ends. The CDR3 consists of 15 residues. CDR3 amino acids: CASSLGAGYHTEAFF. The CDR3, as DNA: TGTGCCAGCAGCTTGGGGGCAGGTTATCACACTGAAGCTTTCTTT.

This clonotype was detected ten times or more. The rearrangement joins TRBV6-6 to TRBJ1-1; D is unresolved. The CDR3 has 14 amino acids. The germline V and J ends were trimmed by 2 bases and 5 bases, with 12 bases remaining between them. Looked up from germline, CDR1 is MNHNY and CDR2 is SVGAGI (reference sequence). The CDR3 loop reads CASSYVRARTEAFF. The CDR3 DNA follows: TGTGCCAGCAGTTACGTCCGGGCTAGGACTGAAGCTTTCTTT.

The J gene is TRBJ1-5, the V gene TRBV14; D gene ambiguous. In germline, CDR1 is SGHDN, CDR2 FVKESK. CDR3 length: 15 residues. The V end lost 0 bases, the J end lost 3 bases, and 9 bases lay between the germline ends. The CDR3 DNA is TGTGCCAGCAGCCAAGATGGAGGGTTCAATCAGCCCCAGCATTTT. This encodes CASSQDGGFNQPQHF.

Within the sample, this clonotype is medium-sized. This chain connects TRBV20-1 to TRBJ1-1; TRBD1 aligns across 8 bases. Germline values: CDR1 DFQATT, CDR2 SNEGSKA (reference sequence). After removal of 0 bases from V and 5 bases from J, the junction contained 8 bases not matched to a gene. The CDR3 length is 15 residues. The CDR3 region has the DNA TGCAGTGCTAGAGATTGGGCAGGGGGCTTGACTGAAGCTTTCTTT. It yields the protein CSARDWAGGLTEAFF.

This clonotype was recorded at least ten times. V is TRBV6-1 and J is TRBJ1-5; D gene ambiguous. The germline CDR1 and CDR2 sequences are MNHNS and SASEGT. The CDR3 sequence is 14 residues long. The V gene lost 5 bases and the J gene lost 1 base, with 9 bases spanning the gap. In DNA, the CDR3 is TGTGCCAGCAGTTCGCGGTACAGCAATCAGCCCCAGCATTTT. Protein sequence: CASSSRYSNQPQHF.

A few counts support this clonotype. The rearrangement joins TRBV3-1 to TRBJ2-3; the D is unclear. Trimming removed 2 bases at V and 2 bases at J, with 8 bases between. CDR3 length equals 14 residues. Germline CDR1 LGHDT, CDR2 YNNKEL (reference sequence). The CDR3 DNA reads as TGTGCCAGCAGCCAAAACAGAATCACAGATACGCAGTATTTT. Protein product: CASSQNRITDTQYF.

The chain links TRBV24-1 to TRBJ2-3, with 7 positions matching TRBD2. Germline CDR1 reads KGHDR; CDR2 reads SFDVKD. This CDR3 is built from 16 residues. Trimming at V came to 1 base and at J to 2 bases, leaving 5 bases not matched to a gene. CDR3 in amino acids: CATSDLGAGLTDTQYF. DNA for the CDR3: TGTGCCACCAGTGATTTAGGAGCGGGGCTCACAGATACGCAGTATTTT.

This clonotype was observed a few times. This chain connects TRBV29-1 to TRBJ1-2; tentative D call: TRBD1 (5 bases). Germline-derived CDR1 and CDR2 are SQVTM and ANQGSEA. The CDR3 loop spans 12 amino acids. Trimming pared 5 bases from V and 3 bases from J, leaving 10 bases between. CDR3 coding DNA: TGCAGCGTTTACAGGACCTACTATGGCTACACCTTC. This translates into CSVYRTYYGYTF.

This clonotype was counted only a few times. The rearrangement joins TRBV4-1 to TRBJ2-3; 9 nucleotides match TRBD2. This CDR3 has 18 amino acids. V was clipped by 0 bases and J by 0 bases; unmatched bases: 7. The germline V gene encodes CDR1 MGHRA and CDR2 YSYEKL. The CDR3 bases are TGCGCCAGCAGCCAAGAGAATGAAGCGGGGGGAAGCACAGATACGCAGTATTTT. This gives the protein CASSQENEAGGSTDTQYF.

The rearrangement uses TRBV3-1 and TRBJ1-4, with unresolved D. This CDR3 is 14 amino acids long. The germline V and J ends were trimmed by 0 bases and 6 bases, with 8 bases remaining between them. Germline V CDR1 and CDR2: LGHDT, YNNKEL (reference sequence). CDR3 sequence reads: CASSQDSRDEKLFF. CDR3 sequence (DNA): TGTGCCAGCAGCCAAGATAGTCGGGATGAAAAACTGTTTTTT.

Judged by abundance, this clonotype is medium-sized. This sequence joins TRBV27 and TRBJ2-3, with TRBD2 identical over 7 bases. J gave up 13 bases and V 3 bases, and 13 bases lay outside the gene matches. CDR1 is MNHEY, CDR2 SMNVEV, per germline (reference sequence). The CDR3 runs to 14 residues. CDR3 in amino acids: CASSFFPGGLPEYF. CDR3 sequence (DNA): TGTGCCAGCAGTTTTTTTCCGGGGGGATTACCGGAGTATTTT.